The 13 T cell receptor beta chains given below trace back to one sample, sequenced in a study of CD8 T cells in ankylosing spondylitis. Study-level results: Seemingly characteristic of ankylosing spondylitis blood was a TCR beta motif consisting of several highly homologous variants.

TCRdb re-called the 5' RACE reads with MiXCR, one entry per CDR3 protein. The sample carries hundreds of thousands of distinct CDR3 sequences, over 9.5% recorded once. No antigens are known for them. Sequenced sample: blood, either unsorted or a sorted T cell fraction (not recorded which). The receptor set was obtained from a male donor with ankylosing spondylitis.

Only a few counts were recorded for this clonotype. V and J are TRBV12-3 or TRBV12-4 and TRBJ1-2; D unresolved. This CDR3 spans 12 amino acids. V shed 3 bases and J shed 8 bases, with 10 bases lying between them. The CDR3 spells CASSLMRVGYTF. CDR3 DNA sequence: TGTGCCAGCAGTTTGATGCGGGTAGGCTACACCTTC.

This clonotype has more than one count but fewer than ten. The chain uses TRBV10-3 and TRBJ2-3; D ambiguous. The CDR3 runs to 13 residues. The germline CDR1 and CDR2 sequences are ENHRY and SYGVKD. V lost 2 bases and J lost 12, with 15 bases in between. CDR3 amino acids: CAISEVGRDSQYF. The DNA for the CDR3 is TGTGCCATCAGTGAGGTTGGAAGGGATTCTCAGTATTTT.

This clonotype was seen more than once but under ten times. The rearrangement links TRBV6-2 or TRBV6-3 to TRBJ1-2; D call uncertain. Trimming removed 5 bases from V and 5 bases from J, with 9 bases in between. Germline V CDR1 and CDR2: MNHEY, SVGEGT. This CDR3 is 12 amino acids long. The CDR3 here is CASSQSTYGYTF. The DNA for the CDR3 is TGTGCCAGCAGTCAATCAACGTATGGCTACACCTTC.

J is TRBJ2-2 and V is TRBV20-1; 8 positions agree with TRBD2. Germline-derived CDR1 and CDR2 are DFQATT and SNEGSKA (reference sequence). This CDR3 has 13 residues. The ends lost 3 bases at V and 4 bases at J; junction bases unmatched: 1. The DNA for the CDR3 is TGCAGTGCTAGCGGGAGGGGCACCGGGGAGCTGTTTTTT. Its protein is CSASGRGTGELFF.

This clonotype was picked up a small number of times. As DNA, the CDR3 is TGCGCCAGCGGCTATTCGGGAGATACGCAGTATTTT. Protein: CASGYSGDTQYF. The rearrangement uses TRBV5-1 and TRBJ2-3; D not resolved. This CDR3 has 12 residues. Per germline, CDR1 SGHRS and CDR2 YFSETQ. Trimming shortened V by 7 bases and J by 5 bases, and 11 bases separated the two germline ends.

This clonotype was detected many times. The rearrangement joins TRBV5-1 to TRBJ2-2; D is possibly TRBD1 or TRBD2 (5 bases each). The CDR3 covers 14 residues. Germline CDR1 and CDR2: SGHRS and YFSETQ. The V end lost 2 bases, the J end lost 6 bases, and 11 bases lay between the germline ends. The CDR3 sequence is CASSLRDGAGELFF. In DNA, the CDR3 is TGCGCCAGCAGCTTAAGGGACGGCGCCGGGGAGCTGTTTTTT.

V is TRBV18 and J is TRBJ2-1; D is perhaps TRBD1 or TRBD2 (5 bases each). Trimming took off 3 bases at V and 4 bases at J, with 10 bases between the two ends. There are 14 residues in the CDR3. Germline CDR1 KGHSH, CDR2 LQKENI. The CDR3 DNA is TGTGCCAGCTCACCGACAGCGGAATACAATGAGCAGTTCTTC. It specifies CASSPTAEYNEQFF. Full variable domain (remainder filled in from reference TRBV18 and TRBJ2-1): NAGVMQNPRHLVRRRGQEARLRCSPMKGHSHVYWYRQLPEEGLKFMVYLQKENIIDESGMPKERFSAEFPKEGPSILRIQQVVRGDSAAYFCASSPTAEYNEQFFGPGTRLTVL.

This chain's CDR3 is CSAGSGDTEAFF. The CDR3 nucleotides read TGCAGTGCTGGAAGCGGGGACACTGAAGCTTTCTTT. The chain uses TRBV20-1 and TRBJ1-1, with D unresolved. V shed 5 bases and J shed 3 bases, with 10 bases lying between them. This CDR3 region has 12 residues. Germline assignment: CDR1 DFQATT and CDR2 SNEGSKA (reference sequence).

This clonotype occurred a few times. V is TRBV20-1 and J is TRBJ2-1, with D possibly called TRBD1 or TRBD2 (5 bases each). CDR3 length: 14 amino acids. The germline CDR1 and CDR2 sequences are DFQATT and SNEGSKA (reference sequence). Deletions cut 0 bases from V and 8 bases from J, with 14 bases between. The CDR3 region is CSARDSSRGDEQFF. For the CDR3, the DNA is TGCAGTGCTAGAGATTCGTCACGGGGCGATGAGCAGTTCTTC.

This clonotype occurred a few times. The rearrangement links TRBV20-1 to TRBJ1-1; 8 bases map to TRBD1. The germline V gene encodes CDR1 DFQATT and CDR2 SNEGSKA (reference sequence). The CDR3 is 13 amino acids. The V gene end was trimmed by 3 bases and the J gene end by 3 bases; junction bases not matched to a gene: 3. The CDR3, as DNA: TGCAGTGCTAGCAGGGGGCGGGACACTGAAGCTTTCTTT. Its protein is CSASRGRDTEAFF.

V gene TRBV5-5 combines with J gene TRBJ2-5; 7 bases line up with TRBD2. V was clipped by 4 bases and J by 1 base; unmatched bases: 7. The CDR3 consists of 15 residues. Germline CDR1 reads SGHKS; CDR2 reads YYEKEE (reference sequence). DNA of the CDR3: TGTGCCAGCAGCCCGGGGAGGGGATCCCAAGAGACCCAGTACTTC. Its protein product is CASSPGRGSQETQYF.

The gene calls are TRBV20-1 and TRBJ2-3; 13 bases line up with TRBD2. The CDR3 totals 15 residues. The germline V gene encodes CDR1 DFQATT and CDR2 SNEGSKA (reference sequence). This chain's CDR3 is CRAGTSGNRTDTQYF. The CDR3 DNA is TGCAGAGCCGGGACTAGCGGGAACCGCACAGATACGCAGTATTTT.

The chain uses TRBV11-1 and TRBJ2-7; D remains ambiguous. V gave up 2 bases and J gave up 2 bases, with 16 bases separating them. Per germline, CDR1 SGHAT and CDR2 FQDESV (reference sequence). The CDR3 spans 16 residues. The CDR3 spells CASSLWRYEGTYEQYF. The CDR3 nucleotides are TGTGCCAGCAGCTTATGGCGATATGAAGGAACCTACGAGCAGTACTTC.